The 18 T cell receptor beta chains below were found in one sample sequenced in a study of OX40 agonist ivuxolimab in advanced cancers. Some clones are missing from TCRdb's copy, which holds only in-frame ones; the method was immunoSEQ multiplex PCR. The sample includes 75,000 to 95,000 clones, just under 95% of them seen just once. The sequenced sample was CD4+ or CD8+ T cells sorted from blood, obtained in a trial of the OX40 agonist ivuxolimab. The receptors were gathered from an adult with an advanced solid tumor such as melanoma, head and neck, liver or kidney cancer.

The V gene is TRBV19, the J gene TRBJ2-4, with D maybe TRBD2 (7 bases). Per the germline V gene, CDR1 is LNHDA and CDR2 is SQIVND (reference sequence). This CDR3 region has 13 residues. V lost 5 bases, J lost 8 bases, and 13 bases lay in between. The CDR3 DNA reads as TGTGCCAGTAGTGCGGGGGCGGCGTACATTCAGTACTTC. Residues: CASSAGAAYIQYF. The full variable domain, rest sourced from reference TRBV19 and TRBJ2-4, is DGGITQSPKYLFRKEGQNVTLSCEQNLNHDAMYWYRQDPGQGLRLIYYSQIVNDFQKGDIAEGYSVSREKKESFPLTVTSAQKNPTAFYLCASSAGAAYIQYFGAGTRLSVL.

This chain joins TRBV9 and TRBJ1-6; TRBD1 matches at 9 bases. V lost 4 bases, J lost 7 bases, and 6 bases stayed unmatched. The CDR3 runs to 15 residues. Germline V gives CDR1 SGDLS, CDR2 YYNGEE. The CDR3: CASSPGTGLNSPLHF. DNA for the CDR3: TGTGCCAGCAGCCCAGGGACAGGGCTGAATTCACCCCTCCACTTT. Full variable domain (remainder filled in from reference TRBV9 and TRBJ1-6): DSGVTQTPKHLITATGQRVTLRCSPRSGDLSVYWYQQSLDQGLQFLIQYYNGEERAKGNILERFSAQQFPDLHSELNLSSLELGDSALYFCASSPGTGLNSPLHFGNGTRLTVT.

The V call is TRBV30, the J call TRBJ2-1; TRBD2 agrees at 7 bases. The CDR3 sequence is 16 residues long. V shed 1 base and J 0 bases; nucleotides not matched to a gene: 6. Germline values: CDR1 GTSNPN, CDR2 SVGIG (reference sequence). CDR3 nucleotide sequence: TGTGCCTGGAGTGGGGCTCCGGGGGGCTCCTACAATGAGCAGTTCTTC. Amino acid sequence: CAWSGAPGGSYNEQFF.

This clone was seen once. The CDR3 spells CASSEVDRVAGNTIYF. The DNA of the CDR3 is TGTGCCAGCAGTGAGGTCGACAGGGTCGCTGGAAACACCATATATTTT. This chain joins TRBV6-1 and TRBJ1-3, with TRBD1 matching over 7 bases. The germline V gene encodes CDR1 MNHNS and CDR2 SASEGT. The J segment lost 2 bases and the V segment lost 3 bases, leaving 7 bases of the junction unmatched. The CDR3 consists of 16 residues.

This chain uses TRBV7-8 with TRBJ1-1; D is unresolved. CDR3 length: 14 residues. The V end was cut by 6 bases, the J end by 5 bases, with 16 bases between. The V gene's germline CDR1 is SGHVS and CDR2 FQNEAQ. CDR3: CASSNTEGSTEAFF. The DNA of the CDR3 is TGTGCCAGCAGTAATACTGAGGGCAGTACTGAAGCTTTCTTT.

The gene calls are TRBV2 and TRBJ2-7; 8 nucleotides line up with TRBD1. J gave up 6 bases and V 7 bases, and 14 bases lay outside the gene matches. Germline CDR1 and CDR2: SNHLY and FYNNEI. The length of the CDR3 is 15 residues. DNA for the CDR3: TGTGCCAGCATACCTCGCGGGACAGGCTTGCTCGAGCAGTACTTC. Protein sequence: CASIPRGTGLLEQYF. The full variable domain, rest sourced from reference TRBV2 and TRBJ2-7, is EPEVTQTPSHQVTQMGQEVILRCVPISNHLYFYWYRQILGQKVEFLVSFYNNEISEKSEIFDDQFSVERPDGSNFTLKIRSTKLEDSAMYFCASIPRGTGLLEQYFGPGTRLTVT.

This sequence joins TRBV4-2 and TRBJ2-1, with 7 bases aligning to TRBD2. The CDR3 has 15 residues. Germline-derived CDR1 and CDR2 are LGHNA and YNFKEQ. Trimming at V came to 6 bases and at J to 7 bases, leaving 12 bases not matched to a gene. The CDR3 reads CASSAGGLLENEQFF. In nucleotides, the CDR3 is TGTGCCAGCAGTGCCGGGGGACTACTCGAGAATGAGCAGTTCTTC.

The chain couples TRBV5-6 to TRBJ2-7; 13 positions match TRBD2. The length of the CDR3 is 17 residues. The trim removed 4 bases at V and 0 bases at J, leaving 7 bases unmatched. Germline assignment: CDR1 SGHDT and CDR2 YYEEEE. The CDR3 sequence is CASSAGLAGPSSYEQYF. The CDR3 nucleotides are TGTGCCAGCAGCGCGGGACTAGCGGGGCCGAGCTCCTACGAGCAGTACTTC.

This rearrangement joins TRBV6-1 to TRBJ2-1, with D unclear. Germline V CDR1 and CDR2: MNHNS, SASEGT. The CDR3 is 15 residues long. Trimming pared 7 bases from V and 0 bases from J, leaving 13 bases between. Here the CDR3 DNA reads TGTGCCAGCAACGGAAGGCTAAGCTCCTACAATGAGCAGTTCTTC. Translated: CASNGRLSSYNEQFF.

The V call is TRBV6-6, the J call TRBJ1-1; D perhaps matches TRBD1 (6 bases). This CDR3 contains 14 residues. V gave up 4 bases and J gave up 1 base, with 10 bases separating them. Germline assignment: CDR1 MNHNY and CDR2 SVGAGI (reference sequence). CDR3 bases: TGTGCCAGCAGTTTCACGACAGGGAACACTGAAGCTTTCTTT. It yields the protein CASSFTTGNTEAFF.

The DNA for the CDR3 is TGTGCCAGCAGCTGGGGCCCGGGCTCAGATACGCAGTATTTT. Translation gives CASSWGPGSDTQYF. The chain carries TRBV11-3 and TRBJ2-3; D is possibly TRBD1 (5 bases). Germline V gene data show CDR1 as SGHNT and CDR2 as YENEEA. Trimming stripped 4 bases from V and 4 bases from J, with 12 bases between. The CDR3 runs 14 residues.

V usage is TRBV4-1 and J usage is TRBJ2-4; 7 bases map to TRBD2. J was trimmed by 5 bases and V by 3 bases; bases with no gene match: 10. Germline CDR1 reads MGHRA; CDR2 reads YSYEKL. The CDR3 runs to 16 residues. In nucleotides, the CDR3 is TGCGCCAGCAGCCACCCCGGGGGGTCTCCCCAAAACATTCAGTACTTC. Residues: CASSHPGGSPQNIQYF.

CDR3 in amino acids: CASSGRATGGADTQYF. CDR3 nucleotides: TGCGCCAGCAGCGGTAGGGCGACAGGGGGCGCAGATACGCAGTATTTT. The chain is built from TRBV5-1 and TRBJ2-3; 10 bases fit TRBD1. Per germline, CDR1 SGHRS and CDR2 YFSETQ. The junction had 9 bases not matched to a gene; V was cut back by 4 bases and J by 4 bases. The CDR3 is 16 amino acids.

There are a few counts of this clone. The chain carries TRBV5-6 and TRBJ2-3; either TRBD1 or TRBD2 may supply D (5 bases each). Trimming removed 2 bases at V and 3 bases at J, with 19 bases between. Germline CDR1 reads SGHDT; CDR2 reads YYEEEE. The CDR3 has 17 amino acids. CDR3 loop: CASSFSSLGVETDTQYF. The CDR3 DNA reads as TGTGCCAGCAGCTTTTCCTCCTTGGGGGTGGAGACAGATACGCAGTATTTT.

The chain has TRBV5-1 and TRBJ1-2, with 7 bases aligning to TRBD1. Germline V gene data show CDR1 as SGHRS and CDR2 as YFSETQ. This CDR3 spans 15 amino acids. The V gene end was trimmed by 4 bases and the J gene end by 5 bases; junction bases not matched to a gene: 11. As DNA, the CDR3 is TGCGCCAGCAGCGAACATAACAGGGGATCTTATGGCTACACCTTC. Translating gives CASSEHNRGSYGYTF.

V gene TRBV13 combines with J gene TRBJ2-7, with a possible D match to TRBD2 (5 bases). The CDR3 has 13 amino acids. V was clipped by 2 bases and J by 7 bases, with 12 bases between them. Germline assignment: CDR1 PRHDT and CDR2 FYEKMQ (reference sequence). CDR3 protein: CASSLNGKREQYF. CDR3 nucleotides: TGTGCCAGCAGCTTAAACGGGAAGAGGGAGCAGTACTTC.

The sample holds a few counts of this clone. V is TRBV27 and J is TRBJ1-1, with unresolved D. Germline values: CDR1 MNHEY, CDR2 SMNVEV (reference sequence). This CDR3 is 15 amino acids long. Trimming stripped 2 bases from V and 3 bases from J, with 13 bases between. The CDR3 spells CASSLTRGWDTEAFF. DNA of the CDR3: TGTGCCAGCAGTTTAACCCGTGGCTGGGACACTGAAGCTTTCTTT.

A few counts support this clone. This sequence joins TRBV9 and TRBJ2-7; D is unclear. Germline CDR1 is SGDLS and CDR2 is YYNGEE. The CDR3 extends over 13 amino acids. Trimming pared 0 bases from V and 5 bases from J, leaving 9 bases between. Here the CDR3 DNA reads TGTGCCAGCAGCGTAGAAGGGCGTGACGAGCAGTACTTC. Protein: CASSVEGRDEQYF.